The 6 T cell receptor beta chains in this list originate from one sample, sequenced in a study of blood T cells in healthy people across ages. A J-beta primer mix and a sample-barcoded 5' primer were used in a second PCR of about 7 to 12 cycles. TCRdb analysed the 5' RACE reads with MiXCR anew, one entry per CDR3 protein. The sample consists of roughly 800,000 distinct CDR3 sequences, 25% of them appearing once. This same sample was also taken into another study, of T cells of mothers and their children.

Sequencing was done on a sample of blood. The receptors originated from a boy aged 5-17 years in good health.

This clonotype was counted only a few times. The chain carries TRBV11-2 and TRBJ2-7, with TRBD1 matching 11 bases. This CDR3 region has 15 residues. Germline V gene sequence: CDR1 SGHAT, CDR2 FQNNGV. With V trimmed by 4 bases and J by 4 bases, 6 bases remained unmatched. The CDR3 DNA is TGTGCCAGCAGCTCCCTGGACAGGGGGCAGTACGAGCAGTACTTC. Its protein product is CASSSLDRGQYEQYF. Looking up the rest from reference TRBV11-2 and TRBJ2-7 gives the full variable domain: EAGVAQSPRYKIIEKRQSVAFWCNPISGHATLYWYQQILGQGPKLLIQFQNNGVVDDSQLPKDRFSAERLKGVDSTLKIQPAKLEDSAVYLCASSSLDRGQYEQYFGPGTRLTVT.

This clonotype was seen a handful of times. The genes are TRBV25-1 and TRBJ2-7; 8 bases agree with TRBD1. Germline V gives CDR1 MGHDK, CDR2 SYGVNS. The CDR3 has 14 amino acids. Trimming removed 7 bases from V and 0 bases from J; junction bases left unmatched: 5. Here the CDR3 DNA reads TGTGCCAGCATTAGGACAGGGACCTCCTACGAGCAGTACTTC. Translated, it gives CASIRTGTSYEQYF.

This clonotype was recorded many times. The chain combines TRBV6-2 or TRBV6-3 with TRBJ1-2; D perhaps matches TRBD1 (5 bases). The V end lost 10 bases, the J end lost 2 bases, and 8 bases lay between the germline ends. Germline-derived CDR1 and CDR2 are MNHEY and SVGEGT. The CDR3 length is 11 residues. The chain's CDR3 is CATGANYGYTF. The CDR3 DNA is TGTGCCACCGGGGCAAACTATGGCTACACCTTC.

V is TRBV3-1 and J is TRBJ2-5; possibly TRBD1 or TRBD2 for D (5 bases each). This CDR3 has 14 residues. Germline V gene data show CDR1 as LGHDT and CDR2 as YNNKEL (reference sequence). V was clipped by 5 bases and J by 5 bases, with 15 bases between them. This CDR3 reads CASSVGTVRETQYF. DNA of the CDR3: TGTGCCAGCAGCGTTGGGACGGTTAGGGAGACCCAGTACTTC.

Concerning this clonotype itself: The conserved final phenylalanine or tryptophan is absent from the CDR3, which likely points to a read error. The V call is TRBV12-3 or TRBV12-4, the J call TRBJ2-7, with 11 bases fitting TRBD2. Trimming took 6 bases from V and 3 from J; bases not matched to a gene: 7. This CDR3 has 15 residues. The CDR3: CASSNSGTSGYEQYL. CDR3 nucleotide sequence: TGTGCCAGCAGCAACTCCGGGACTAGCGGCTACGAGCAGTACCTC.

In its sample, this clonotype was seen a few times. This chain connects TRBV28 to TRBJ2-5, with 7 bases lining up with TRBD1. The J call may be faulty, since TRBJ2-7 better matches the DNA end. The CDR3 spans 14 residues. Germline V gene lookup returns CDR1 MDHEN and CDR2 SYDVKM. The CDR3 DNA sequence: TGTGCCAGCAGTTTCAGGGGGAAGGGCTACGAGCAGTACTTC. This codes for CASSFRGKGYEQYF.